One and the same sample provided the 7 T cell receptor beta chains below, sequenced in a study of CD8+ T cells in alopecia areata. The treatment denotes: oral pan-JAK inhibitor, 5-10 mg twice daily. Extraction and reverse transcription of RNA yielded cDNA as the sequencing template. Clones were sequenced by immunoSEQ multiplex PCR, and TCRdb holds only the in-frame ones, with some missing. This table has about 88,000 clones, 44% appearing once. Sequencing was performed on CD8+ T cells sorted from blood, taken at week 24, from a patient treated with tofacitinib. These receptors were obtained from a human donor with alopecia areata.

This rearrangement joins TRBV6-1 to TRBJ1-5, with D tentatively TRBD1 (5 bases). Germline V gives CDR1 MNHNS, CDR2 SASEGT. The CDR3 covers 19 residues. V was cut by 1 base and J by 0 bases, with 19 bases left in between. The CDR3 nucleotides are TGTGCCAGCAGTGAAGGTCCCCTTCGACAGCTGTATAGCAATCAGCCCCAGCATTTT. This sequence encodes CASSEGPLRQLYSNQPQHF.

The chain uses TRBV29-1 and TRBJ2-1; 11 bases fit TRBD2. This CDR3 spans 17 amino acids. Trimming removed 6 bases from V and 5 bases from J; junction bases left unmatched: 15. Germline V gives CDR1 SQVTM, CDR2 ANQGSEA. The CDR3 reads CSVSPGLAGLPHNEQFF. The CDR3 DNA reads TGCAGCGTGTCCCCCGGACTAGCGGGCCTTCCCCACAATGAGCAGTTCTTC.

J is TRBJ1-5 and V is TRBV27, with unresolved D. The CDR3 has 12 amino acids. V dropped 6 bases and J dropped 6 bases, with 9 bases sitting between them. Germline V gene lookup returns CDR1 MNHEY and CDR2 SMNVEV (reference sequence). The CDR3: CASRQSGQPQHF. Here the CDR3 DNA reads TGTGCCAGCAGGCAGTCCGGTCAGCCCCAGCATTTT.

The genes are TRBV7-9 and TRBJ1-4, with 7 bases that match TRBD1. CDR3 length equals 14 residues. The V segment lost 1 base and the J segment 8 bases; nucleotides outside the gene matches: 4. The germline V gene encodes CDR1 SEHNR and CDR2 FQNEAQ (reference sequence). The CDR3 coding sequence is TGTGCCAGCAGCTTAGGGACAGGAGGAGAAAAACTGTTTTTT. Translating it yields CASSLGTGGEKLFF.

This rearrangement joins TRBV7-9 to TRBJ2-1, with unresolved D. CDR1 and CDR2 (germline): SEHNR, FQNEAQ (reference sequence). This CDR3 comprises 11 residues. Trimming pared 3 bases from V and 14 bases from J, leaving 11 bases between. The CDR3: CASSFGRSEFF. The CDR3 nucleotides are TGTGCCAGCAGCTTCGGCCGGTCCGAGTTCTTC.

The rearrangement links TRBV25-1 to TRBJ1-5; TRBD1 is a possible D gene (5 bases). CDR1 MGHDK and CDR2 SYGVNS come from the germline V gene. This CDR3 is built from 15 residues. V dropped 3 bases and J dropped 5 bases, with 14 bases sitting between them. CDR3 loop: CASSEGQGFDQPQHF. The CDR3 nucleotides are TGTGCCAGCAGTGAGGGGCAGGGATTCGATCAGCCCCAGCATTTT.

The chain links TRBV29-1 to TRBJ2-7; TRBD2 matches 8 bases. V was clipped by 7 bases and J by 4 bases; unmatched bases: 18. The CDR3 spans 16 residues. Germline CDR1 reads SQVTM; CDR2 reads ANQGSEA. CDR3 sequence: CSAGGAASGRGYEQYF. The CDR3 DNA reads TGCAGCGCCGGGGGGGCGGCTAGCGGACGGGGGTACGAGCAGTACTTC.